The T cell receptor beta chain under discussion was sequenced for a study of Ad26.COV2.S vaccination and SARS-CoV-2 variants (dated by TCRdb to 2020 to 2022). About the study as a whole: Vaccine-arm donors came from COV1001, a multicentre, randomized, double-blind, placebo-controlled phase I-IIa trial of Ad26.COV2.S in healthy adults. Participants in the trial were split at random into five groups of five each, receiving low-dose or high-dose Ad26.COV2.S once or twice, or else placebo on both occasions. Investigators remained blinded to trial group allocation during experiments and outcome assessment. The TCR-sequenced set comprised around 30 samples: about 19 Ad26.COV2.S vaccine recipients, 5 placebo recipients and 8 SARS-CoV-2 convalescent individuals. TCRbeta repertoire sequencing was used to assess the specificity and breadth of SARS-CoV-2-reactive T cell receptors after Ad26.COV2.S vaccination. Ad26.COV2.S was given intramuscularly at 5x10^10 or 1x10^11 viral particles, as a single shot or as two shots 56 days apart. The paper as a whole reports these results and caveats: It was noted by the authors that total T cell responses may have been underestimated by the TCR breadth and depth analyses. Vaccine and placebo recipients had similar non-spike TCR breadth, a finding consistent with the vaccine containing only spike. Substantial breadth of spike-specific CD8+ and CD4+ T cell responses was reported after vaccination. Compared with placebo recipients, Ad26.COV2.S recipients showed higher spike-specific TCR breadth (P = 0.0014). The study was not powered for comparison of responses between vaccine doses or regimens.

The germline V gene sets CDR1 to SGHAT and CDR2 to FQNNGV. The CDR3 spans 13 residues, from the cysteine through the phenylalanine. Only CDR3 DNA is held: 39 bases, read in frame from base 1. V drops 0 bases and J drops 8 bases, leaving 7 bases in between. For this clone: Its target antigen remains unknown. No base quality information exists; no much larger clone differs at one position.

The sample's treatment or condition label is to be understood as: roughly 20 received Ad26.COV2.S at low or high dose, single or two shots; roughly 5 received placebo; per-sample allocation not given. For vaccine and placebo recipients, repertoires were sequenced using samples collected on day 63 after the first injection. In Cohort 1b, 25 adults aged 18-55 years were enrolled at a single site in Boston, USA, between 29 July and 7 August 2020. Ad26.COV2.S was a replication-incompetent adenovirus type 26 vector expressing a prefusion-stabilized SARS-CoV-2 spike protein from the original Wuhan strain. TCRbeta CDR3 regions were sequenced with the immunoSEQ Assay. After extraction, genomic DNA underwent amplification by bias-controlled multiplex PCR, followed by high-throughput sequencing. Per the source publication's procedure: Collapsing and filtering of sequences were performed to quantify the absolute abundance of each unique TCRbeta CDR3 region. Usable DNA was measured by amplifying reference genes present in all nucleated cells, and TCRbeta template counts were normalized to that usable DNA to estimate T cell fraction. Repertoire TCRs were annotated as SARS-CoV-2-specific by exact matching of V gene, CDR3 amino acid sequence and J gene to a known reactive TCR set. The reference SARS-CoV-2 TCR set was obtained from MIRA and was filtered for enrichment in COVID-19-positive ImmuneCODE repertoires, whereby public or cross-reactive TCRs were removed. Using the MIRA antigens, annotated TCRs were further analysed by specific ORF or by position within an ORF. Depth was the summed frequency of annotated unique rearrangements, while breadth was defined as annotated unique rearrangements over total unique productive rearrangements. Two-sided Wilcoxon rank-sum tests were used to compare TCR breadth between groups. This is the immuneACCESS table as TCRdb keeps it, with only in-frame sequences that have V and J called. A part of the clones is gone; compared with another copy, unresolved V genes explain less than half, and the rest is unexplained. From that table come the V and J calls and clone size; the DNA was used to work out D and trimming. The sample table records 400,000 to 450,000 clones; 80% to 95% of these occur just once. The biggest ten clones account for less than 15% of the sample.

The rearrangement joined TRBV11-2 to TRBJ2-2; no D gene call is confident. This receptor was taken from a person aged 18-65 years who received the Ad26.COV2.S COVID-19 vaccine or a placebo. The sample consisted of peripheral blood, taken in a trial of Ad26.COV2.S vaccine versus placebo. The CDR3 sequence is CASSLDPAGELFF. Read as DNA, the sequence is TGTGCCAGCAGCTTAGATCCAGCGGGGGAGCTGTTTTTT.